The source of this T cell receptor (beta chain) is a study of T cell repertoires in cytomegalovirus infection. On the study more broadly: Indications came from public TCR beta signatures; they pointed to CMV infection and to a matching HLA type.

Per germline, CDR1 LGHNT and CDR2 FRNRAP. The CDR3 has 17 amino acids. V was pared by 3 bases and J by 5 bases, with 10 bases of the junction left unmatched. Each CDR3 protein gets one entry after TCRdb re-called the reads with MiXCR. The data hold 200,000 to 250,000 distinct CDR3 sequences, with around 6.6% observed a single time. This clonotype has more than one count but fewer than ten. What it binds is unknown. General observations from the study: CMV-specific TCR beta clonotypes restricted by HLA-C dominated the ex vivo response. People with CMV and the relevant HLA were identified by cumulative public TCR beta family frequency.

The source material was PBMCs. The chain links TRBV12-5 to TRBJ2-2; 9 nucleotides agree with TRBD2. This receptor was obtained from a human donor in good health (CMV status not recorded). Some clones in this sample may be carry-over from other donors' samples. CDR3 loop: CASGFRVGAGGTGELFF. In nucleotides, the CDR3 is TGTGCTAGTGGTTTTCGTGTGGGAGCGGGGGGAACCGGGGAGCTGTTTTTT.